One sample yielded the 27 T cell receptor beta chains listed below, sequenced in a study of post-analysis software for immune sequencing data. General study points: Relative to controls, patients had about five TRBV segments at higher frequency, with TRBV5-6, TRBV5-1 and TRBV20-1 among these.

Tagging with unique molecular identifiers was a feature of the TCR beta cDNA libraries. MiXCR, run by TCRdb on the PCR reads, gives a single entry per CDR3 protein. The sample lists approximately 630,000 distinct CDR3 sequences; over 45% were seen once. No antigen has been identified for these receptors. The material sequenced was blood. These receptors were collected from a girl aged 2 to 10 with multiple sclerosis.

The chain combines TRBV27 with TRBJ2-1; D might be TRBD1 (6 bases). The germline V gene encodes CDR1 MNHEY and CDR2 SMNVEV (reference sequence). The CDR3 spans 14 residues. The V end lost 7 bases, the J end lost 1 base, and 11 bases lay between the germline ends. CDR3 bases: TGTGCCAGCACTTATACAGGGTCCTACAATGAGCAGTTCTTC. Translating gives CASTYTGSYNEQFF.

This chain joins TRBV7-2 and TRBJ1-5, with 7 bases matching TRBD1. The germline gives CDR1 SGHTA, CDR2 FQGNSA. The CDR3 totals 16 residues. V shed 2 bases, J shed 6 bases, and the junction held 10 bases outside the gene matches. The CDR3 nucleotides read TGTGCCAGCAGCTTAATGGGTTCCAGGGGGGGTCAGCCCCAGCATTTT. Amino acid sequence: CASSLMGSRGGQPQHF.

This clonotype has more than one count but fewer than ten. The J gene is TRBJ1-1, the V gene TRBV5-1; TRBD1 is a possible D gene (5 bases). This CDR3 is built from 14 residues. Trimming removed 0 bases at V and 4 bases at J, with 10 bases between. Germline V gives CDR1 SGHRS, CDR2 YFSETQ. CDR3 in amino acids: CASSLVPGSTEAFF. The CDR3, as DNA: TGCGCCAGCAGCTTGGTCCCAGGGTCCACTGAAGCTTTCTTT.

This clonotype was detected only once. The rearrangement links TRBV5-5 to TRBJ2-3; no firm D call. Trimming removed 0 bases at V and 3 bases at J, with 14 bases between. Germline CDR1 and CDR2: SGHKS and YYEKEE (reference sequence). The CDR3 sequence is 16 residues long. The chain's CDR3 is CASSLALAEPTDTQYF. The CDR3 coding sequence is TGTGCCAGCAGCTTGGCCCTGGCGGAGCCGACAGATACGCAGTATTTT.

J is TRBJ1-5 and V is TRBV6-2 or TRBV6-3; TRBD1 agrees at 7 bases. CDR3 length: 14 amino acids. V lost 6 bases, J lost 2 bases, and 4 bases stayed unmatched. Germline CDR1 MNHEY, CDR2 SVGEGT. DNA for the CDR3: TGTGCCAGCAGAACCGGGACAGGCAATCAGCCCCAGCATTTT. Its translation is CASRTGTGNQPQHF.

Here the CDR3 DNA reads TGTGCCAGCAGCCACCCCCGGGACAGGGGGTTTGGCAATGAGCAGTTCTTC. As protein: CASSHPRDRGFGNEQFF. This chain uses TRBV5-5 with TRBJ2-1; TRBD1 agrees at 11 bases. V was clipped by 4 bases and J by 6 bases; unmatched bases: 12. CDR1 is SGHKS and CDR2 is YYEKEE in the germline V gene (reference sequence). The CDR3 spans 17 residues.

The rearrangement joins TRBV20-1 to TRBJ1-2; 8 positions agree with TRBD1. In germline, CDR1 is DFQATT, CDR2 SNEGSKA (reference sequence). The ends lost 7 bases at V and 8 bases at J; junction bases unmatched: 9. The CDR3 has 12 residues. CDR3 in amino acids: CSETQGAQGYTF. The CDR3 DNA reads TGCAGTGAGACGCAGGGGGCGCAAGGCTACACCTTC.

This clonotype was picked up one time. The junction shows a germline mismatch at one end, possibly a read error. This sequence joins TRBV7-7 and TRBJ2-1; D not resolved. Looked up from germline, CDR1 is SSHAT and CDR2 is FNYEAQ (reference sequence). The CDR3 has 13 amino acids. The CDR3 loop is CASSPDTYNEQFF. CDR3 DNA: TGTGCTAGCAGCCCAGACACTTACAATGAGCAGTTCTTC.

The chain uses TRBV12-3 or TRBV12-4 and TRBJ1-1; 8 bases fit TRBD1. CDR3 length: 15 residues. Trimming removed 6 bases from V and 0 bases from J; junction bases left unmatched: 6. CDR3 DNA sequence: TGTGCCAGCAGACAGGGACAGGTCCTGAACACTGAAGCTTTCTTT. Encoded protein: CASRQGQVLNTEAFF.

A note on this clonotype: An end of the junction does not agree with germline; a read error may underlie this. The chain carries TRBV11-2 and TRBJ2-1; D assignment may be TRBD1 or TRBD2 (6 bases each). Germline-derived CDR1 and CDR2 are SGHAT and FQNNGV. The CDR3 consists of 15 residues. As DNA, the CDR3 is TGCGCCAGCAGCCAAGGGACGACAGGAGGGCAGACCCAGTTCTTC. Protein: CASSQGTTGGQTQFF.

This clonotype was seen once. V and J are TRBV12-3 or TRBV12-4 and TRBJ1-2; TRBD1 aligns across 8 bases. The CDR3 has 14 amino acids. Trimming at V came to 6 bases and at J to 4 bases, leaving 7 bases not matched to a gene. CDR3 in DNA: TGTGCCAGCAGCCGACAGGGGAGGGTCTATGGCTACACCTTC. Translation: CASSRQGRVYGYTF.

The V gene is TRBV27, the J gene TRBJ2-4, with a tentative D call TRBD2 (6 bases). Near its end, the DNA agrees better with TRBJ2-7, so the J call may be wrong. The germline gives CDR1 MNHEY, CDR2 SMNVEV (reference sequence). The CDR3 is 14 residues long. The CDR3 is CASSAGRGSTEQYF. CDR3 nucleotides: TGTGCCAGCAGTGCTGGACGGGGGTCTACCGAGCAGTACTTC.

CDR3 protein: CASSQSFGTVNEQFF. The CDR3 DNA is TGTGCCAGCAGCCAAAGCTTTGGGACGGTCAATGAGCAGTTCTTC. The chain links TRBV3-1 to TRBJ2-1, with D perhaps assigned TRBD1 or TRBD2 (5 bases each). Germline-derived CDR1 and CDR2 are LGHDT and YNNKEL (reference sequence). Trimming took off 2 bases at V and 6 bases at J, with 14 bases between the two ends. The CDR3 is made up of 15 amino acids.

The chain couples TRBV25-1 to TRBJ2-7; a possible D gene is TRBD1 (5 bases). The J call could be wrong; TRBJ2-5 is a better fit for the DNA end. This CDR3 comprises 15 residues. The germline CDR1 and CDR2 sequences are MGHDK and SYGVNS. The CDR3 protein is CASSDPEGDRKTQYF. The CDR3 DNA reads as TGTGCCAGCAGTGACCCCGAAGGGGATCGAAAGACCCAGTACTTC.

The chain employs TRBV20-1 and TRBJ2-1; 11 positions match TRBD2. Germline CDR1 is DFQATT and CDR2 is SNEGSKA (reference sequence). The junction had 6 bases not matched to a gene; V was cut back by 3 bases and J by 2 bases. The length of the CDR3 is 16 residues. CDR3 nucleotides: TGCAGTGCTAGCAAAATAGCGGGGGGGCCCTACAATGAGCAGTTCTTC. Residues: CSASKIAGGPYNEQFF.

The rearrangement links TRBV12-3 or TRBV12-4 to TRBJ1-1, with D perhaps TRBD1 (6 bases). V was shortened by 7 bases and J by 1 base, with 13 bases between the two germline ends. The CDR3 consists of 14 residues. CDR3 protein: CASIQGLENTEAFF. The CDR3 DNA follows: TGTGCCAGCATCCAGGGGTTGGAGAACACTGAAGCTTTCTTT.

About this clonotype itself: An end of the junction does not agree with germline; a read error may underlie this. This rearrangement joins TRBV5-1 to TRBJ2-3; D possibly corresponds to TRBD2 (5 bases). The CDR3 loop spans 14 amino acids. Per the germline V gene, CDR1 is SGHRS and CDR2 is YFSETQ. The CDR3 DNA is TGCGTCAGCAGGACTGGCTCCCGAACCGATACGCAGTATTTT. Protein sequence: CVSRTGSRTDTQYF.

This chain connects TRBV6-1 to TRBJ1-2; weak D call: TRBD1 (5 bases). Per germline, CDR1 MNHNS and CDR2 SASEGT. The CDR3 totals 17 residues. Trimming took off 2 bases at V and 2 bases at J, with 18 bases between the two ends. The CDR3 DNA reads TGTGCCAGCAGTGAACCCAGGGCCACTGGTCTAAACTATGGCTACACCTTC. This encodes CASSEPRATGLNYGYTF.

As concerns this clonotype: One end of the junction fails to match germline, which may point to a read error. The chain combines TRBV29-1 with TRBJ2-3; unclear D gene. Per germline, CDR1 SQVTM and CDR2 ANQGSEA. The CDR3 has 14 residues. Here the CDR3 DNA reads TGCAGCGTCGCGAAGCAGGAGAGCACAGATGCGCAGTATTTT. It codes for CSVAKQESTDAQYF.

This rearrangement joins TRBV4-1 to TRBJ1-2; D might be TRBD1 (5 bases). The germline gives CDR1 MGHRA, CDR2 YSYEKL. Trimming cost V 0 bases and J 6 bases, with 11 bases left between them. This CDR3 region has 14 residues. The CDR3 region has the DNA TGCGCCAGCAGCCAAGACCGGGGGTCCCATGGCTACACCTTC. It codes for CASSQDRGSHGYTF.

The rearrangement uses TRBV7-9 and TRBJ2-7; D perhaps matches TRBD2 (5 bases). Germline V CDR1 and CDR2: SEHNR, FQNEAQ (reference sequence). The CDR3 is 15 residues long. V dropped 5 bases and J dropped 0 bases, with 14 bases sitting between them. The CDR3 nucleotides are TGTGCCAGCAGCCCTGCGAGCGGTAGCTCCTACGAGCAGTACTTC. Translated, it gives CASSPASGSSYEQYF.

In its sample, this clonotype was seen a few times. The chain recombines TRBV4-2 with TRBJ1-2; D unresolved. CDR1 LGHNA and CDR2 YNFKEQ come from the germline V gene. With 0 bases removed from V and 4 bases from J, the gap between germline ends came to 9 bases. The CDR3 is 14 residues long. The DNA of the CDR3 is TGTGCCAGCAGCCAAGATTACGGGCTCTATGGCTACACCTTC. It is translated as CASSQDYGLYGYTF.

The CDR3 protein is CASSLGPYYGYTF. The CDR3 DNA sequence: TGTGCCAGCAGCCTGGGACCTTACTATGGCTACACCTTC. The chain links TRBV12-3 or TRBV12-4 to TRBJ1-2, with D possibly TRBD1 on 5 matching bases. This CDR3 contains 13 residues. Trimming cost V 6 bases and J 3 bases, with 11 bases left between them.

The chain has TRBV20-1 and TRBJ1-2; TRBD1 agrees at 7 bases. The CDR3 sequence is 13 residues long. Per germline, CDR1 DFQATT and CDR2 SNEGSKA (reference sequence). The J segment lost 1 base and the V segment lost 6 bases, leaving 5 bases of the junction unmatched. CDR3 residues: CSAETGFNYGYTF. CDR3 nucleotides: TGCAGTGCGGAGACAGGGTTTAACTATGGCTACACCTTC.

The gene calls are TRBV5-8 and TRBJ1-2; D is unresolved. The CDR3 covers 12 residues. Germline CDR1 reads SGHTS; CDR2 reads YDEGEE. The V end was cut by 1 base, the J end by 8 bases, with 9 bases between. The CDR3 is CASSLWGNGYTF. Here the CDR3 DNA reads TGTGCCAGCAGCTTGTGGGGTAACGGCTACACCTTC. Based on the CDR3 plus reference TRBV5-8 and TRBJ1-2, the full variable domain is EAGVTQSPTHLIKTRGQQATLRCSPISGHTSVYWYQQALGLGLQFLLWYDEGEERNRGNFPPRFSGRQFPNYSSELNVNALELEDSALYLCASSLWGNGYTFGSGTRLTVV.

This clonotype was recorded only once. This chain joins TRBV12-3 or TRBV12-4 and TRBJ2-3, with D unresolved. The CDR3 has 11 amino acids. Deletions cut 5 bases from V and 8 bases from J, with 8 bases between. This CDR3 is CASSPIGTQYF. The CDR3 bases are TGTGCCAGCAGTCCCATTGGTACGCAGTATTTT.

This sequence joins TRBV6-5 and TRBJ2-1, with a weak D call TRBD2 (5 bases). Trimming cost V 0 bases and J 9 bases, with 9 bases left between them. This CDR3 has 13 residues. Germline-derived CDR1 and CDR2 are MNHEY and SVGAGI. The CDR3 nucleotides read TGTGCCAGCAGTTACTCGGACGCGGGTGAGCAGTTCTTC. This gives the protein CASSYSDAGEQFF.